This TCR beta chain was obtained from a study of shared clonotypes between healthy human individuals. Cells designated naive CD8 were CD45RO-negative and were positively selected for CCR7, with terminally differentiated effector memory CD45RA+ cells excluded. The CDR3 runs 15 residues. Germline CDR1 reads MGHRA; CDR2 reads YSYEKL. V lost 4 bases and J 2 bases, leaving 15 bases between the germline ends. Clones were sequenced by immunoSEQ multiplex PCR, and TCRdb holds only the in-frame ones, with some missing. The top ten clones hold 1.5% to 2% of a sample with around 2.1 million clones, roughly 91% of them seen once.

The chain couples TRBV4-1 to TRBJ2-7; no definite D call. The clonotype comes from a man between 18 and 35 years old in good health. Some clones in this sample may be carry-over from other donors' samples. Sequences were obtained from naive CD8+ T cells from PBMCs. The CDR3 region is CASSLFTGETYEQYF. The CDR3 DNA is TGCGCCAGCAGCCTATTTACGGGCGAGACCTACGAGCAGTACTTC.